The 29 T cell receptor beta chains given below trace back to one sample, sequenced in a study of control samples from healthy donors and cancer patients. TCRdb's table, derived via immunoSEQ multiplex PCR, lists solely in-frame clones and lacks some. The sample comprises 150,000 to 200,000 clones, 90% of which are singletons, and 1.4% rests with the top ten. Source material: blood. The receptors were sampled from a woman in her 50s in good health.

The chain joins TRBV9 to TRBJ2-3; D possibly corresponds to TRBD1 (5 bases). V was cut by 1 base and J by 0 bases, with 12 bases left in between. Germline CDR1 is SGDLS and CDR2 is YYNGEE. The CDR3 is 16 residues long. The CDR3 reads CASSVTRVESTDTQYF. The CDR3 nucleotides are TGTGCCAGCAGCGTAACCAGGGTCGAGAGCACAGATACGCAGTATTTT.

The gene calls are TRBV28 and TRBJ1-2; D is unclear. Germline V gene lookup returns CDR1 MDHEN and CDR2 SYDVKM. The CDR3 spans 12 residues. The V gene lost 4 bases and the J gene lost 4 bases, with 7 bases spanning the gap. The CDR3 sequence is CASSSLGYGYTF. The CDR3 DNA is TGTGCCAGCAGTTCCCTAGGCTATGGCTACACCTTC.

V usage is TRBV7-9 and J usage is TRBJ1-1; weak D call: TRBD1 (5 bases). Germline CDR1 is SEHNR and CDR2 is FQNEAQ (reference sequence). The V end was cut by 2 bases, the J end by 3 bases, with 7 bases between. This CDR3 is 13 amino acids long. The CDR3 sequence is CASSLLGDTEAFF. DNA for the CDR3: TGTGCCAGCAGCTTACTAGGGGACACTGAAGCTTTCTTT. Using reference TRBV7-9 and TRBJ1-1 for the parts outside the CDR3, the full variable domain is DTGVSQNPRHKITKRGQNVTFRCDPISEHNRLYWYRQTLGQGPEFLTYFQNEAQLEKSRLLSDRFSAERPKGSFSTLEIQRTEQGDSAMYLCASSLLGDTEAFFGQGTRLTVV.

This chain joins TRBV11-3 and TRBJ2-2, with 7 bases fitting TRBD2. Germline V gives CDR1 SGHNT, CDR2 YENEEA. The J segment lost 7 bases and the V segment lost 5 bases, leaving 4 bases of the junction unmatched. The CDR3 has 13 amino acids. In nucleotides, the CDR3 is TGTGCCAGCAGCCTTACGGGGGGCGGGGAGCTGTTTTTT. It specifies CASSLTGGGELFF.

J is TRBJ1-1 and V is TRBV5-1; TRBD1 matches 8 bases. Germline V gene sequence: CDR1 SGHRS, CDR2 YFSETQ. The CDR3 has 15 residues. Germline trimming cut 4 bases from V and 5 bases from J; bases unmatched to any gene: 10. In nucleotides, the CDR3 is TGCGCCAGCAGCCCTGGACAGGGCAGGAGAACTGAAGCTTTCTTT. As protein: CASSPGQGRRTEAFF.

This clone was detected once. The gene calls are TRBV28 and TRBJ2-5; TRBD2 is a possible D gene (6 bases). The CDR3 runs 14 residues. CDR1 is MDHEN, CDR2 SYDVKM, per germline. Trimming cost V 5 bases and J 5 bases, with 15 bases left between them. CDR3 residues: CASSMAGTGETQYF. CDR3 coding DNA: TGTGCCAGCAGTATGGCGGGGACCGGGGAGACCCAGTACTTC. Using reference TRBV28 and TRBJ2-5 for the parts outside the CDR3, the full variable domain is DVKVTQSSRYLVKRTGEKVFLECVQDMDHENMFWYRQDPGLGLRLIYFSYDVKMKEKGDIPEGYSVSREKKERFSLILESASTNQTSMYLCASSMAGTGETQYFGPGTRLLVL.

The rearrangement uses TRBV18 and TRBJ1-2; D may be TRBD1 (6 bases). The germline gives CDR1 KGHSH, CDR2 LQKENI. V gave up 6 bases and J gave up 0 bases, with 11 bases separating them. The CDR3 is 14 amino acids. CDR3 amino acids: CASSRTETNYGYTF. In DNA, the CDR3 is TGTGCCAGCTCTCGGACAGAGACTAACTATGGCTACACCTTC. Complete variable domain (other parts from reference TRBV18 and TRBJ1-2): NAGVMQNPRHLVRRRGQEARLRCSPMKGHSHVYWYRQLPEEGLKFMVYLQKENIIDESGMPKERFSAEFPKEGPSILRIQQVVRGDSAAYFCASSRTETNYGYTFGSGTRLTVV.

This chain joins TRBV9 and TRBJ2-7; D gene ambiguous. Germline CDR1 reads SGDLS; CDR2 reads YYNGEE. The germline V and J ends were trimmed by 0 bases and 6 bases, with 16 bases remaining between them. This CDR3 contains 15 residues. The chain's CDR3 is CASSVGVDTMAEQYF. The CDR3, as DNA: TGTGCCAGCAGCGTAGGAGTCGACACTATGGCCGAGCAGTACTTC.

V and J are TRBV4-1 and TRBJ2-4; D is undetermined. Trimming stripped 0 bases from V and 9 bases from J, with 12 bases between. The CDR3 covers 14 residues. CDR1 MGHRA and CDR2 YSYEKL come from the germline V gene. Here the CDR3 DNA reads TGCGCCAGCAGCCAAGAAGGTCTGGGAACCATTCAGTACTTC. Protein: CASSQEGLGTIQYF.

The chain combines TRBV5-4 with TRBJ1-4; perhaps TRBD1 as D (5 bases). The CDR3 consists of 15 residues. Germline V gene data show CDR1 as SGHNT and CDR2 as YYREEE (reference sequence). The V gene lost 4 bases and the J gene lost 10 bases, with 20 bases spanning the gap. The CDR3 is CASSLGTPGPIKLFF. DNA for the CDR3: TGTGCCAGCAGCCTTGGGACGCCCGGGCCAATAAAACTGTTTTTT.

This chain joins TRBV7-8 and TRBJ2-5; 12 nucleotides match TRBD1. The germline V gene has CDR1 SGHVS and CDR2 FQNEAQ. V gave up 0 bases and J gave up 5 bases; unmatched junction bases: 4. This CDR3 contains 16 residues. DNA for the CDR3: TGTGCCAGCAGCTTAGCGGGACAGGGGGCCTTTGAGACCCAGTACTTC. This codes for CASSLAGQGAFETQYF.

In DNA form, the CDR3 reads TGTGCCAGCAGCCTCGGGACCTTCTACGAGCAGTACTTC. Amino acids: CASSLGTFYEQYF. The chain combines TRBV7-9 with TRBJ2-7; tentatively, D is TRBD1 or TRBD2 (5 bases each). This CDR3 is built from 13 residues. The germline V gene encodes CDR1 SEHNR and CDR2 FQNEAQ (reference sequence). V was pared by 5 bases and J by 3 bases, with 11 bases between.

The chain carries TRBV7-8 and TRBJ1-5; D call uncertain. V lost 1 base and J lost 3, with 10 bases in between. This CDR3 is built from 15 residues. Germline lookup yields CDR1 SGHVS and CDR2 FQNEAQ. The CDR3 reads CASSLVWIPNQPQHF. CDR3 coding DNA: TGTGCCAGCAGCTTAGTTTGGATACCCAATCAGCCCCAGCATTTT.

This sequence joins TRBV3-1 (or the pseudogene TRBV3-2) and TRBJ2-1; TRBD2 matches 7 bases. V gave up 4 bases and J gave up 5 bases; unmatched junction bases: 8. CDR1 and CDR2 (germline): LGHDT, YNNKEL (reference sequence). The CDR3 loop spans 15 amino acids. Here the CDR3 DNA reads TGTGCCAGCAGCCCCATTGCGGGGGTGGACAATGAGCAGTTCTTC. It encodes CASSPIAGVDNEQFF.

V gene TRBV4-2 combines with J gene TRBJ1-1; maybe TRBD1 (5 bases). Trimming shortened V by 4 bases and J by 5 bases, and 17 bases separated the two germline ends. Germline CDR1 reads LGHNA; CDR2 reads YNFKEQ. CDR3 size: 15 residues. CDR3 DNA: TGTGCCAGCAGCCCTGACCTGGCAGGGAATACTGAAGCTTTCTTT. Encoded protein: CASSPDLAGNTEAFF.

The gene calls are TRBV19 and TRBJ1-5, with D maybe TRBD1 (5 bases). From germline, CDR1 is LNHDA and CDR2 SQIVND (reference sequence). Trimming removed 3 bases at V and 5 bases at J, with 8 bases between. CDR3 size: 13 residues. CDR3 residues: CASSIRADQPQHF. The DNA of the CDR3 is TGTGCCAGTAGTATCAGGGCAGATCAGCCCCAGCATTTT.

The genes are TRBV2 and TRBJ2-2; either TRBD1 or TRBD2 may fit D (6 bases each). Germline V gene lookup returns CDR1 SNHLY and CDR2 FYNNEI. CDR3 length equals 18 residues. V shed 3 bases and J shed 3 bases, with 20 bases lying between them. The CDR3 nucleotides read TGTGCCAGCAGTGATCGACTAGGGGGGCTAGGAGACACCGGGGAGCTGTTTTTT. It yields the protein CASSDRLGGLGDTGELFF. The whole variable domain, remainder taken from reference TRBV2 and TRBJ2-2, is EPEVTQTPSHQVTQMGQEVILRCVPISNHLYFYWYRQILGQKVEFLVSFYNNEISEKSEIFDDQFSVERPDGSNFTLKIRSTKLEDSAMYFCASSDRLGGLGDTGELFFGEGSRLTVL.

The CDR3 DNA is TGTGCCAGCAGCCTCCGAGGAGGGGGGGGCGGTGAGCAGTTCTTC. Protein: CASSLRGGGGGEQFF. This chain uses TRBV9 with TRBJ2-1; tentatively, D is TRBD2 (7 bases). The CDR3 extends over 15 amino acids. Trimming cost V 4 bases and J 9 bases, with 20 bases left between them. Germline V gene lookup returns CDR1 SGDLS and CDR2 YYNGEE.

The V and J genes are TRBV18 and TRBJ2-2, with 9 positions matching TRBD2. Germline V lookup: CDR1 KGHSH, CDR2 LQKENI. V was pared by 5 bases and J by 5 bases, with 6 bases of the junction left unmatched. The CDR3 has 15 residues. The CDR3: CASSRQTSGTGELFF. The CDR3 region has the DNA TGTGCCAGCTCAAGACAAACTAGCGGGACCGGGGAGCTGTTTTTT.

This rearrangement joins TRBV6-5 to TRBJ2-7, with D uncertain. CDR1 and CDR2 (germline): MNHEY, SVGAGI. V lost 5 bases to trimming and J lost 4 bases, with 9 bases between them. The CDR3 extends over 12 amino acids. CDR3 region: CASSRLGYEQYF. In nucleotides, the CDR3 is TGTGCCAGCAGTCGCCTTGGGTACGAGCAGTACTTC.

The chain carries TRBV9 and TRBJ2-5, with D possibly TRBD2 on 6 matching bases. The ends were cut back, 4 bases at V and 0 bases at J, with 10 bases in the middle. In germline, CDR1 is SGDLS, CDR2 YYNGEE. The CDR3 spans 14 residues. DNA for the CDR3: TGTGCCAGCAGCTCACCTAGCGACCAAGAGACCCAGTACTTC. As protein: CASSSPSDQETQYF.

The rearrangement uses TRBV7-9 and TRBJ1-1; 10 positions agree with TRBD1. The CDR3 spans 15 residues. With 5 bases clipped from V and 1 base from J, the junction kept 4 bases outside the gene matches. Germline assignment: CDR1 SEHNR and CDR2 FQNEAQ (reference sequence). The DNA for the CDR3 is TGTGCCAGCAGCCGACAGGGGGCCCCGAACACTGAAGCTTTCTTT. It encodes CASSRQGAPNTEAFF.

The gene calls are TRBV4-1 and TRBJ2-2; TRBD1 or TRBD2 may be the D gene (5 bases each). CDR3 length: 15 residues. The germline CDR1 and CDR2 sequences are MGHRA and YSYEKL. V was trimmed by 4 bases and J by 8 bases, leaving 17 bases between them. Here the CDR3 reads CASSPRGLPTGELFF. In nucleotides, the CDR3 is TGCGCCAGCAGCCCTCGGGGCCTACCCACAGGGGAGCTGTTTTTT.

This clone was seen just once. The V gene is TRBV27, the J gene TRBJ2-1, with TRBD2 matching 11 bases. Germline V lookup: CDR1 MNHEY, CDR2 SMNVEV (reference sequence). J lost 9 bases, V lost 5 bases, and 9 bases had no gene match. The CDR3 has 15 residues. The CDR3 sequence is CASSQTTSGEVEQFF. In nucleotides, the CDR3 is TGTGCCAGCAGTCAGACGACTAGCGGGGAGGTTGAGCAGTTCTTC.

This clone appeared a single time. The chain has TRBV2 and TRBJ2-7; D is ambiguous. V was cut by 6 bases and J by 2 bases, with 14 bases left in between. Germline V gives CDR1 SNHLY, CDR2 FYNNEI. CDR3 size: 14 residues. The CDR3 DNA follows: TGTGCCAGCAGCCTTCCGGGCTCCACCTACGAGCAGTACTTC. It encodes CASSLPGSTYEQYF.

The chain joins TRBV5-1 to TRBJ1-2, with D possibly being TRBD1 (5 bases). Per germline, CDR1 SGHRS and CDR2 YFSETQ. Deletions cut 0 bases from V and 6 bases from J, with 12 bases between. The CDR3 has 14 amino acids. The CDR3 here is CASSLAQDTHGYTF. CDR3 DNA sequence: TGCGCCAGCAGCTTGGCTCAGGACACACATGGCTACACCTTC.

The chain is built from TRBV4-2 and TRBJ1-1; TRBD1 agrees at 9 bases. CDR1 is LGHNA, CDR2 YNFKEQ, per germline. This CDR3 region has 16 residues. The V gene end was trimmed by 1 base and the J gene end by 4 bases; junction bases not matched to a gene: 7. The CDR3 region is CASSQVSTQGATEAFF. The CDR3 coding sequence is TGTGCCAGCAGCCAAGTTTCGACACAGGGGGCCACTGAAGCTTTCTTT.

The genes are TRBV30 and TRBJ2-7, with 9 bases identical to TRBD1. The junction had 0 bases not matched to a gene; V was cut back by 3 bases and J by 6 bases. Germline-derived CDR1 and CDR2 are GTSNPN and SVGIG (reference sequence). CDR3 size: 11 residues. The CDR3 is CAWRDRGEQYF. CDR3 nucleotide sequence: TGTGCCTGGAGGGACAGGGGCGAGCAGTACTTC.

The rearrangement uses TRBV29-1 and TRBJ1-2; 7 bases match TRBD1. V lost 7 bases, J lost 4 bases, and 12 bases stayed unmatched. Germline lookup yields CDR1 SQVTM and CDR2 ANQGSEA. The CDR3 has 14 amino acids. Written as DNA, the CDR3 is TGCAGCGCATTGCCCCGGGACAGCGGCTATGGCTACACCTTC. Amino acid sequence: CSALPRDSGYGYTF.